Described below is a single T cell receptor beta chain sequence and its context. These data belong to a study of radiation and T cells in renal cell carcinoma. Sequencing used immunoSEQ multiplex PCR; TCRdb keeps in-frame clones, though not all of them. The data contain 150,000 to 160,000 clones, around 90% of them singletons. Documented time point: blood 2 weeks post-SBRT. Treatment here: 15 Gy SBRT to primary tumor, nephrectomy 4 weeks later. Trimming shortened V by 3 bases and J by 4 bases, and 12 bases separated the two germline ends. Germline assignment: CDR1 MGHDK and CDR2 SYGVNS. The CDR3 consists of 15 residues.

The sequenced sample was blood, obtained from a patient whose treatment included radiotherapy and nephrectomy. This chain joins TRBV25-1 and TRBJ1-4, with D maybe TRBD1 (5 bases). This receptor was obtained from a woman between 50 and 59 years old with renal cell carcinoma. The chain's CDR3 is CASSDPGTINEKLFF. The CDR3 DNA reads TGTGCCAGCAGTGATCCTGGGACCATTAATGAAAAACTGTTTTTT.